This entry describes one T cell receptor (beta chain). Its antigen is currently unknown. The primer mix had 60 Vbeta and 13 Jbeta primers. The method was immunoSEQ multiplex PCR; TCRdb's version includes in-frame clones alone and lacks a portion of them. The sample contains under 150,000 clones, 81% of which appear only once. The sample comes from a study of cytomegalovirus exposure and HLA in healthy donors. Study at large: Genotyping of roughly 400 donors showed that about 83% belonged to the Caucasian-associated ancestry cluster. Findings and limits, study-wide: Reportedly, HLA-A and HLA-B alleles of most subjects were accurately predicted from TCR beta.

CDR1 is SGHRS, CDR2 YFSETQ, per germline. The CDR3 has 14 amino acids. V was cut by 4 bases and J by 5 bases, with 16 bases left in between. The source material was PBMCs. The TCR comes from a man between 18 and 29 years old in good health and CMV-seronegative. The rearrangement links TRBV5-1 to TRBJ2-7; TRBD2 is a possible D gene (6 bases). CDR3 protein: CASSPDWGVHEQYF. CDR3 in DNA: TGCGCCAGCAGCCCGGACTGGGGGGTCCACGAGCAGTACTTC. The variable domain in full, with the rest retrieved from reference TRBV5-1 and TRBJ2-7, is KAGVTQTPRYLIKTRGQQVTLSCSPISGHRSVSWYQQTPGQGLQFLFEYFSETQRNKGNFPGRFSGRQFSNSRSEMNVSTLELGDSALYLCASSPDWGVHEQYFGPGTRLTVT.